The present entry profiles one T cell receptor (beta chain) with its context. What it recognizes is unknown. These data are taken from a study of T cell repertoires in cytomegalovirus infection. TCRdb called the reads again in MiXCR, with one record for every CDR3 protein. The table has roughly 340,000 distinct CDR3 sequences, about 28% seen once; the top ten hold 15% to 20%. Trimming removed 7 bases from V and 4 bases from J; junction bases left unmatched: 11. Germline V gene data show CDR1 as SGHTA and CDR2 as FQGNSA. The CDR3 sequence is 15 residues long. This receptor was obtained from a human donor in good health (CMV status not recorded). Some clones in this sample may be carry-over from other donors' samples. The chain employs TRBV7-2 and TRBJ2-3, with 7 bases lining up with TRBD1. The sample here was cultured PBMCs, taken from culture after CMV antigen stimulation. The CDR3: CASTSPAQGADTQYF. DNA of the CDR3: TGTGCCAGCACCTCCCCGGCCCAGGGGGCAGATACGCAGTATTTT.